The 13 T cell receptor beta chains below all came from one sample that was sequenced in a study of shared clonotypes between healthy human individuals. Profiling relied on immunoSEQ multiplex PCR, and the TCRdb table lists in-frame clones only, not all of them. The data hold 2 million to 2.5 million clones, with 90% to 95% observed a single time. The sequenced sample consisted of naive CD4+ T cells sorted from blood. Subset given: CD45RA+ positively selected. The receptors shown here come from a man between 18 and 29 years old in good health.

Notes on this clone: This sample includes further DNA sequences coding for the same CDR3. The genes are TRBV7-9 and TRBJ2-3; no clear D. Germline loops: CDR1 SEHNR, CDR2 FQNEAQ (reference sequence). With 5 bases removed from V and 0 bases from J, the gap between germline ends came to 6 bases. The CDR3 runs to 13 residues. The CDR3 DNA follows: TGTGCCAGCAGCCTTCTTAGCACAGATACGCAGTATTTT. Translating gives CASSLLSTDTQYF. Supplemented by reference TRBV7-9 and TRBJ2-3, the full variable domain reads DTGVSQNPRHKITKRGQNVTFRCDPISEHNRLYWYRQTLGQGPEFLTYFQNEAQLEKSRLLSDRFSAERPKGSFSTLEIQRTEQGDSAMYLCASSLLSTDTQYFGPGTRLTVL.

V and J are TRBV27 and TRBJ1-5; maybe TRBD1 (6 bases). The CDR3 has 15 residues. Trimming pared 9 bases from V and 5 bases from J, leaving 20 bases between. CDR1 MNHEY and CDR2 SMNVEV come from the germline V gene (reference sequence). CDR3 DNA: TGTGCCAGGCATCTCGGGGGGGGCGCGCATCAGCCCCAGCATTTT. It specifies CARHLGGGAHQPQHF.

The chain has TRBV18 and TRBJ2-2; D is ambiguous. Between the trimmed V and J ends, which lost 1 base and 1 base, there was a span of 7 bases. CDR1 and CDR2 (germline): KGHSH, LQKENI. The CDR3 length is 15 residues. CDR3 amino acids: CASSPRRLNTGELFF. For the CDR3, the DNA is TGTGCCAGCTCACCACGCCGTCTGAACACCGGGGAGCTGTTTTTT.

The chain uses TRBV2 and TRBJ1-6, with D unclear. The CDR3 extends over 15 amino acids. V lost 6 bases and J 6 bases, leaving 15 bases between the germline ends. Germline assignment: CDR1 SNHLY and CDR2 FYNNEI. CDR3 in amino acids: CASRPTLQINSPLHF. CDR3 DNA: TGTGCCAGCAGGCCGACTTTACAGATTAATTCACCCCTCCACTTT.

This CDR3 reads CASRSGTPNEKLFF. CDR3 nucleotides: TGTGCCAGCAGATCCGGGACTCCTAATGAAAAACTGTTTTTT. The rearrangement links TRBV6-1 to TRBJ1-4; D perhaps matches TRBD1 (5 bases). CDR3 size: 14 residues. Germline CDR1 reads MNHNS; CDR2 reads SASEGT. Trimming shortened V by 6 bases and J by 3 bases, and 11 bases separated the two germline ends.

This chain links TRBV27 with TRBJ2-1, with TRBD2 matching 14 bases. Looked up from germline, CDR1 is MNHEY and CDR2 is SMNVEV (reference sequence). V shed 6 bases and J 8 bases; nucleotides not matched to a gene: 6. The CDR3 runs 15 residues. The CDR3, as DNA: TGTGCCAGCAGCGAAGGACTAGCGGGAGGTTATGAGCAGTTCTTC. This encodes CASSEGLAGGYEQFF.

V usage is TRBV2 and J usage is TRBJ1-6; the D gene is possibly TRBD1 (6 bases). The CDR3 covers 17 residues. Trimming left V 5 bases short and J 4 bases short, with 18 bases between. Germline V gene sequence: CDR1 SNHLY, CDR2 FYNNEI. The CDR3 spells CASSPPGQGGYNSPLHF. CDR3 bases: TGTGCCAGCAGTCCCCCGGGCCAAGGGGGTTATAATTCACCCCTCCACTTT.

The chain recombines TRBV18 with TRBJ2-7; D may be TRBD2 (6 bases). Germline V gives CDR1 KGHSH, CDR2 LQKENI. The CDR3 contains 15 residues. V lost 0 bases to trimming and J lost 0 bases, with 9 bases between them. CDR3 sequence: CASSPPEGISYEQYF. In nucleotides, the CDR3 is TGTGCCAGCTCACCACCGGAGGGGATCTCCTACGAGCAGTACTTC.

The CDR3 loop reads CASSQVGWGNSPLHF. In nucleotides, the CDR3 is TGTGCCAGCAGCCAAGTAGGGTGGGGTAATTCACCCCTCCACTTT. The rearrangement joins TRBV14 to TRBJ1-6, with unresolved D. Deletions cut 1 base from V and 6 bases from J, with 10 bases between. This CDR3 contains 15 residues. Per germline, CDR1 SGHDN and CDR2 FVKESK.

The rearrangement uses TRBV5-1 and TRBJ2-3; 7 positions match TRBD1. Germline V gene data show CDR1 as SGHRS and CDR2 as YFSETQ. The V gene end was trimmed by 4 bases and the J gene end by 4 bases; junction bases not matched to a gene: 15. This CDR3 has 17 residues. CDR3 bases: TGCGCCAGCAGCAACCCCCGGGACAGCGTTCTGGCAGATACGCAGTATTTT. Protein: CASSNPRDSVLADTQYF.

In DNA, the CDR3 is TGTGCCAGCAGCTTTGGAGGCACAGATACGCAGTATTTT. Translated, it gives CASSFGGTDTQYF. The chain couples TRBV7-3 to TRBJ2-3; D is ambiguous. This CDR3 is built from 13 residues. With 3 bases removed from V and 1 base from J, the gap between germline ends came to 5 bases. Germline CDR1 and CDR2: SGHTA and FQGTGA.

This clone was detected a few times. This rearrangement joins TRBV5-1 to TRBJ2-7; D is undetermined. The germline V gene encodes CDR1 SGHRS and CDR2 YFSETQ. V was cut by 0 bases and J by 4 bases, with 23 bases left in between. The CDR3 has 18 amino acids. CDR3 region: CASSLGTSPGRPLYEQYF. The CDR3 DNA follows: TGCGCCAGCAGCTTGGGAACGTCCCCGGGCAGACCTCTTTACGAGCAGTACTTC.

The gene calls are TRBV5-4 and TRBJ2-2; D possibly corresponds to TRBD1 (7 bases). Germline assignment: CDR1 SGHNT and CDR2 YYREEE (reference sequence). The V and J ends lost 1 base and 5 bases respectively, with 12 bases between them. This CDR3 comprises 15 residues. The CDR3 region is CASSLLEGATGELFF. The DNA for the CDR3 is TGTGCCAGCAGCTTGTTGGAGGGGGCGACCGGGGAGCTGTTTTTT.